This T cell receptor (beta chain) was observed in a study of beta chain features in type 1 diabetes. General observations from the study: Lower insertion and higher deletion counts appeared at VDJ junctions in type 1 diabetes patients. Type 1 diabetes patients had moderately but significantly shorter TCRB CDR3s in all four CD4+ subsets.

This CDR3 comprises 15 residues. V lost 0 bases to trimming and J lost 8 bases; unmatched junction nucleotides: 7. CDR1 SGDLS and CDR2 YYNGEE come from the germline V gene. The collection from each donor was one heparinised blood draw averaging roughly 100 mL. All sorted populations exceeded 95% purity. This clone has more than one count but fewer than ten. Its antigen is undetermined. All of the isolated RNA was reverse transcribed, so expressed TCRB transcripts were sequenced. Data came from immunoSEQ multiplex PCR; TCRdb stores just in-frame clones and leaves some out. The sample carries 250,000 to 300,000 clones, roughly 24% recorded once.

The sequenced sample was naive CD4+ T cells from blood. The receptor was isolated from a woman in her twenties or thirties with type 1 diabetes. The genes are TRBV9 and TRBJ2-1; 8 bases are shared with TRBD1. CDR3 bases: TGTGCCAGCAGCGTAGTTAGGACAGGGCGGGATGAGCAGTTCTTC. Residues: CASSVVRTGRDEQFF.